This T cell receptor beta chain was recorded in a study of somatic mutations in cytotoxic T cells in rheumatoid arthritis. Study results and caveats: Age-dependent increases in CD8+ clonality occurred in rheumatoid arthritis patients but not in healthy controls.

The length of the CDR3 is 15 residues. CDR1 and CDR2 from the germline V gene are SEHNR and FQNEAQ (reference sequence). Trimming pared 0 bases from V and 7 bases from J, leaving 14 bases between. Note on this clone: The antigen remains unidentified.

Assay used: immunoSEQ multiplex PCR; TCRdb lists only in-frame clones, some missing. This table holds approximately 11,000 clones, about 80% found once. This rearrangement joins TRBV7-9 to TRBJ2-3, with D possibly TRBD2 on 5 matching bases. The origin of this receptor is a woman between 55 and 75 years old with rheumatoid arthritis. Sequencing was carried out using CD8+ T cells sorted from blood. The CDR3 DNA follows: TGTGCCAGCAGCTTAGCCGGACGGGAACGTAATACGCAGTATTTT. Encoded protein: CASSLAGRERNTQYF.